There are a few counts of the clone carrying this T cell receptor beta chain. This record comes from a study of T-cell memory formation after mild COVID-19. TCRdb re-derived calls from the 5' RACE reads in MiXCR, one entry per CDR3 protein. The table lists 470,000 or so distinct CDR3 sequences, about 18% of them singletons, with 12% in the top ten. Germline V CDR1 and CDR2: SEHNR, FQNEAQ (reference sequence). The CDR3 has 14 amino acids. Trimming pared 5 bases from V and 8 bases from J, leaving 16 bases between. This sequence originates from an adult woman who had mild COVID-19 (a few samples of this study predate the infection). Cell type and time point are not known. The source material was PBMCs or a T cell subset sorted from them (not recorded which). The V and J genes are TRBV7-9 and TRBJ2-1; D gene uncertain. In DNA, the CDR3 is TGTGCCAGCAGCCCCCGTGGGCGAATCGATGAGCAGTTCTTC. Translated, it gives CASSPRGRIDEQFF.